A selection of T cell receptor beta chains follows, all from one sample in a study of blood T cell repertoires in COVID-19. Produced via immunoSEQ multiplex PCR; TCRdb's table is partial and in-frame only. Among 150,000 to 200,000 clones listed, approximately 84% were seen once. Sequenced input: peripheral blood. The receptor source for this set is a human donor with acute or convalescent COVID-19. The donor label of this sample is uncertain. Both conserved end residues are part of each CDR3. D genes are given only for firm matches. The size field is filled for only some rows; it gives once, few, many or a size class.

TRBD2	TRBV19	NA	TRBJ2-1	TGTGCCAGTAGCTCTAGCGGGATTAGAATGGTTGAGCAGTTCTTC	CASSSSGIRMVEQFF
NA	TRBV19	NA	TRBJ2-7	TGTGCCAGTAGTCTCCGGAGCGGCTACGAGCAGTACTTC	CASSLRSGYEQYF
NA	TRBV27	NA	TRBJ1-2	TGTGCCAGCAGTTTTGGGGGCTTGCCCCTCAGCTACACCTTC	CASSFGGLPLSYTF
NA	TRBV5-1	NA	TRBJ1-3	TGCGCCAGCAGCGACGGGCCGGGGACTGGAAACACCATATATTTT	CASSDGPGTGNTIYF
TRBD1	TRBV19	NA	TRBJ2-2	TGTGCCAGTAGTTCAGGACAGGGCGGCGGGGAGCTGTTTTTT	CASSSGQGGGELFF
NA	TRBV25-1	NA	TRBJ1-2	TGTGCCAGCAGTGAAATGGCAGGGCGGTATGGCTACACCTTC	CASSEMAGRYGYTF
TRBD2	TRBV5-4	NA	TRBJ2-3	TGTGCCAGCAGCAGGACTAGCGGGACAGCAGATACGCAGTATTTT	CASSRTSGTADTQYF
NA	TRBV7-9	NA	TRBJ1-1	TGTGCCAGCACAGTAATGGGACAACAGGAAGCTTTCTTT	CASTVMGQQEAFF
TRBD2	TRBV11-3	once	TRBJ2-2	TGTGCCAGCAGCCAAGGGACTAGCGGGATGAGAACCGGGGAGCTGTTTTTT	CASSQGTSGMRTGELFF
TRBD2	TRBV14	NA	TRBJ2-7	TGTGCCAGCGGACTAGCGGGAGGGTACGAGCAGTACTTC	CASGLAGGYEQYF
NA	TRBV18	NA	TRBJ2-3	TGTGCCAGCTCCCGGGATACGCAGTATTTT	CASSRDTQYF
NA	TRBV27	NA	TRBJ2-5	TGTGCCACTCGCCCGGGATACCAAGAGACCCAGTACTTC	CATRPGYQETQYF
NA	TRBV27	NA	TRBJ2-5	TGTGCCAGCAGTTCACAGGGTGAAGGGCAAGAGACCCAGTACTTC	CASSSQGEGQETQYF